These 2 T cell receptor beta chains share one sample of origin, sequenced in a study of T-cell memory formation after mild COVID-19. Using its own MiXCR run on the 5' RACE reads, TCRdb lists one record per CDR3 protein. The table includes 390,000 or so distinct CDR3 sequences, about 17% detected once. Sequenced sample: PBMCs or a T cell subset sorted from them (not recorded which). The source of these receptors is a man in his late teens or twenties who had mild COVID-19 (a few samples of this study predate the infection). Cell type and time point are not known.

This clonotype has only a few counts. The chain combines TRBV13 with TRBJ1-1; no firm D call. The V gene lost 1 base and the J gene lost 0 bases, with 24 bases spanning the gap. The CDR3 spans 20 residues. Germline CDR1 is PRHDT and CDR2 is FYEKMQ (reference sequence). The CDR3, as DNA: TGTGCCAGCAGCTTAGTTAGGACCCACCCCGTGGTATCCATGAACACTGAAGCTTTCTTT. Its translation is CASSLVRTHPVVSMNTEAFF.

This sequence joins TRBV6-1 and TRBJ2-7; the match to TRBD2 covers 11 bases. CDR1 is MNHNS, CDR2 SASEGT, per germline. The CDR3 spans 14 residues. The CDR3 region is CASSEVVRLAGFRV. DNA for the CDR3: TGTGCCAGCAGTGAAGTAGTTCGACTAGCGGGATTTCGCGTC.